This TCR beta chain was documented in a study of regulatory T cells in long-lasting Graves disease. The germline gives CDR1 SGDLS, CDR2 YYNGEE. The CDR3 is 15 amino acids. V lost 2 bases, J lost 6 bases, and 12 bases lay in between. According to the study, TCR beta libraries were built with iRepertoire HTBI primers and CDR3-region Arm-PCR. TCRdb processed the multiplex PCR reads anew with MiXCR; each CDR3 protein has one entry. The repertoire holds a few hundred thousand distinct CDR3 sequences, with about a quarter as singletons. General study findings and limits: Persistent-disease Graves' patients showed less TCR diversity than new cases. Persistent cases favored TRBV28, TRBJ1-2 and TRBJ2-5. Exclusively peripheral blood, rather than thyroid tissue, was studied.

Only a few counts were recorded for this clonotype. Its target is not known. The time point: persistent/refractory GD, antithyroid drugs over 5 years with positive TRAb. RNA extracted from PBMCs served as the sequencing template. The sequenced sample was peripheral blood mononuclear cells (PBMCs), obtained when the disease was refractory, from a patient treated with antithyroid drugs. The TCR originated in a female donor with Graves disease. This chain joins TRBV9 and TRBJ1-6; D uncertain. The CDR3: CASSVSGVTNSPLHF. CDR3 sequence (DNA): TGTGCCAGCAGCGTCTCAGGAGTTACTAATTCACCCCTCCACTTT.